This TCR beta chain is drawn from a study of vaccination and CD4 T cells after COVID-19. Study overall: Cultures that served as controls received a CEFX pool, an HIV-1 Nef pool, or no peptide.

The CDR3 extends over 12 amino acids. Trimming took off 5 bases at V and 7 bases at J, with 11 bases between the two ends. The germline gives CDR1 SEHNR, CDR2 FQNEAQ (reference sequence). The sample's treatment: approximately nine-day PBMC culture with coronavirus spike peptide pools or control peptides (ViraFEST assay). Once cultured approximately nine days, CD4+ T cells underwent isolation by negative selection. Comments on this clonotype: Its antigen is unknown.

Oncomine TCR Beta short-read sequencing was applied to DNA from cultured CD4+ T cells. One entry per CDR3 protein results from TCRdb running MiXCR on the PCR reads. The sample lists under 8,500 distinct CDR3 sequences, about 57% seen once, with over 15% in the top ten. This sequence joins TRBV7-9 and TRBJ1-1, with D hard to call. Sequenced here: cultured CD4+ T cells from blood, sampled after SARS-CoV-2 vaccination. This TCR derives from a human donor with COVID-19. The CDR3 protein is CASSLMALEAFF. The CDR3 DNA is TGTGCCAGCAGCCTCATGGCCCTTGAAGCTTTCTTT.